Described below is a single T cell receptor (beta chain) sequence and its context. This entry is derived from a study of blood T cell repertoires in COVID-19. Study context: The analysed material was cDNA or gDNA that came from T cells, B-cell-depleted T cells, or PBMCs.

Clones were read by immunoSEQ multiplex PCR, and TCRdb kept only the in-frame ones, dropping some. The sample holds under 95,000 clones; 80% to 90% are singletons and the top ten take around 40%. Germline CDR1 is SGHNT and CDR2 is YYREEE (reference sequence). Trimming took 3 bases from V and 3 from J; bases not matched to a gene: 11. CDR3 size: 16 residues. V is TRBV5-4 and J is TRBJ2-7; 8 bases match TRBD1. Sequences were obtained from peripheral blood. This TCR was sampled from a human donor in a cohort sampled during active COVID-19. The CDR3 loop reads CASSSWTGKGLYEQYF. The CDR3 region has the DNA TGTGCCAGCAGCTCCTGGACAGGGAAGGGGCTCTACGAGCAGTACTTC.